This TCR beta chain was profiled in a study of T cells in Graves' hyperthyroidism and ophthalmopathy. Turning to the study itself: Any treatment followed the collection of peripheral blood at initial diagnosis.

Exclusion of patients followed from uncontrolled infection, other autoimmune disease, pregnancy or lactation. Thyroid ultrasound and orbital computed tomography, with clinical symptoms and serum thyroxine and TRAb, informed diagnoses. Amplification yielded TCR beta CDR3 regions, with RNA transcripts as the source. An initial round of RT-PCR targeting the TCR CDR3 relied on the HTBI primer set. TCRdb reanalysed the multiplex PCR reads using MiXCR and keeps one entry per CDR3 protein. The sample holds a few hundred thousand distinct CDR3 sequences, 16% seen once. Ten or more counts support this clonotype. Sample: blood. The sequence came from a woman aged 30 to 39 with Graves' ophthalmopathy.

Here the CDR3 DNA reads TGTGCCAGCAGTCCAGCGGGGGGCACCTACGAGCAGTACTTC. It specifies CASSPAGGTYEQYF. The rearrangement uses TRBV28 and TRBJ2-7, with 9 bases that match TRBD2. Germline V lookup: CDR1 MDHEN, CDR2 SYDVKM. Unmatched junction bases numbered 4, after V lost 5 bases and J lost 2 bases. The CDR3 totals 14 residues.